Shown below are 24 T cell receptor beta chains from a single sample sequenced in a study of shared clonotypes between healthy human individuals. TCRdb keeps only in-frame clones here, not all; method: immunoSEQ multiplex PCR. The repertoire has about 560,000 clones, around three quarters of them found once; the top ten carry more than 10%. The sample consisted of PBMCs. All receptors derive from a middle-aged woman in good health. Some clones in this sample may be carry-over from other donors' samples.

This clone has only one observation. This sequence joins TRBV5-5 and TRBJ2-1; 7 nucleotides agree with TRBD2. The germline gives CDR1 SGHKS, CDR2 YYEKEE (reference sequence). The CDR3 is made up of 15 amino acids. V lost 0 bases, J lost 6 bases, and 6 bases stayed unmatched. The chain's CDR3 is CASSLETSSVNEQFF. The CDR3 DNA is TGTGCCAGCAGCTTGGAGACTAGCTCCGTCAATGAGCAGTTCTTC.

A remark on this clone: A far larger clone differs by one base, so this is likely a read error. The chain links TRBV30 to TRBJ2-7, with 8 positions matching TRBD2. The CDR3 consists of 14 residues. Germline V gene lookup returns CDR1 GTSNPN and CDR2 SVGIG (reference sequence). The J segment lost 4 bases and the V segment lost 2 bases, leaving 7 bases of the junction unmatched. CDR3 loop: CAWSRGLVIYEQYF. The CDR3 DNA follows: TGTGCCTGGAGTAGGGGACTAGTGATATACGAGCAGTACTTC. Drawing the rest from reference TRBV30 and TRBJ2-7, the complete variable domain is SQTIHQWPATLVQPVGSPLSLECTVEGTSNPNLYWYRQAAGRGLQLLFYSVGIGQISSEVPQNLSASRPQDRQFILSSKKLLLSDSGFYLCAWSRGLVIYEQYFGPGTRLTVT.

The chain is built from TRBV5-6 and TRBJ1-2, with no clear D. The CDR3 runs 13 residues. V shed 1 base and J shed 2 bases, with 6 bases lying between them. The germline V gene encodes CDR1 SGHDT and CDR2 YYEEEE. Written as DNA, the CDR3 is TGTGCCAGCAGCTTGAAAGGGAACTATGGCTACACCTTC. It translates to CASSLKGNYGYTF.

To note about this clone: The identical CDR3 is also encoded by other nucleotide sequences in the sample. CDR3 amino acids: CASSRTDTQYF. The CDR3 DNA is TGTGCCAGCAGCCGCACAGATACGCAGTATTTT. The J gene is TRBJ2-3, the V gene TRBV7-9; D is unclear. Trimming took off 5 bases at V and 1 base at J, with 1 base between the two ends. This CDR3 contains 11 residues. CDR1 SEHNR and CDR2 FQNEAQ come from the germline V gene (reference sequence).

Regarding this clone: A read error likely explains this, since a far larger clone differs by one base. The V call is TRBV28, the J call TRBJ2-7; 7 nucleotides line up with TRBD2. The CDR3 consists of 17 residues. The germline V gene has CDR1 MDHEN and CDR2 SYDVKM. The V segment lost 2 bases and the J segment 0 bases; nucleotides outside the gene matches: 10. The CDR3 sequence: CASSLILCGRTSYEQYF. The CDR3 DNA reads TGTGCCAGCAGTTTAATTCTATGCGGGAGAACCTCCTACGAGCAGTACTTC.

This clone was observed a single time. The CDR3 DNA follows: TGTGCCAGCAGTCCACGCCCTGGGGGGCCCAACACCGGGGAGCTGTTTTTT. Amino acid sequence: CASSPRPGGPNTGELFF. The genes are TRBV7-9 and TRBJ2-2, with D perhaps being TRBD1 or TRBD2 (6 bases each). The germline gives CDR1 SEHNR, CDR2 FQNEAQ (reference sequence). With 6 bases removed from V and 2 bases from J, the gap between germline ends came to 19 bases. The CDR3 extends over 17 amino acids.

This clone was seen ten or more times. V usage is TRBV30 and J usage is TRBJ1-2; no clear D. The V end lost 0 bases, the J end lost 7 bases, and 15 bases lay between the germline ends. The CDR3 has 14 residues. In germline, CDR1 is GTSNPN, CDR2 SVGIG (reference sequence). The CDR3 region has the DNA TGTGCCTGGAGTGTAATGTGGCAGGACTTTGGCTACACCTTC. Translation gives CAWSVMWQDFGYTF.

The V and J genes are TRBV11-3 and TRBJ2-2, with D perhaps TRBD1 (5 bases). This CDR3 has 13 amino acids. CDR1 and CDR2 from the germline V gene are SGHNT and YENEEA. With 3 bases removed from V and 7 bases from J, the gap between germline ends came to 9 bases. In nucleotides, the CDR3 is TGTGCCAGCAGCTTCCGACAGTACGGGGAGCTGTTTTTT. It specifies CASSFRQYGELFF.

The gene calls are TRBV7-2 and TRBJ2-7, with 7 bases identical to TRBD2. J gave up 2 bases and V 6 bases, and 16 bases lay outside the gene matches. The CDR3 totals 17 residues. CDR1 SGHTA and CDR2 FQGNSA come from the germline V gene. CDR3 DNA sequence: TGTGCCAGCAGTAAAATGACTAGCCCCGCGAAGACCTACGAGCAGTACTTC. Residues: CASSKMTSPAKTYEQYF.

This clone was counted a few times. The chain carries TRBV29-1 and TRBJ2-3, with 8 bases lining up with TRBD2. Germline CDR1 and CDR2: SQVTM and ANQGSEA. The trim removed 6 bases at V and 7 bases at J, leaving 9 bases unmatched. This CDR3 has 13 residues. The CDR3 sequence: CSVKAGVGYTQYF. The CDR3 nucleotides are TGCAGCGTCAAAGCGGGAGTGGGATATACGCAGTATTTT.

The chain couples TRBV7-3 to TRBJ1-3; D may be TRBD1 (5 bases). Trimming stripped 3 bases from V and 3 bases from J, with 9 bases between. Germline V CDR1 and CDR2: SGHTA, FQGTGA. The CDR3 totals 14 residues. CDR3 coding DNA: TGTGCCAGCAGCTTGGGGGGTGGTGGAAACACCATATATTTT. Translated: CASSLGGGGNTIYF.

The rearrangement links TRBV5-1 to TRBJ1-4; no firm D call. V lost 0 bases and J 6 bases, leaving 12 bases between the germline ends. Germline CDR1 is SGHRS and CDR2 is YFSETQ. The CDR3 has 15 amino acids. The CDR3 loop reads CASSLDGSFDEKLFF. The DNA for the CDR3 is TGCGCCAGCAGCTTGGATGGATCCTTCGATGAAAAACTGTTTTTT. The full variable domain, in which reference TRBV5-1 and TRBJ1-4 provide the parts outside the CDR3, is KAGVTQTPRYLIKTRGQQVTLSCSPISGHRSVSWYQQTPGQGLQFLFEYFSETQRNKGNFPGRFSGRQFSNSRSEMNVSTLELGDSALYLCASSLDGSFDEKLFFGSGTQLSVL.

This clone was observed once. The J gene is TRBJ2-1, the V gene TRBV29-1; maybe TRBD2 (6 bases). The V and J ends lost 6 bases and 5 bases respectively, with 20 bases between them. In germline, CDR1 is SQVTM, CDR2 ANQGSEA. The CDR3 contains 15 residues. This chain's CDR3 is CSVKYRDSEHNEQFF. In DNA form, the CDR3 reads TGCAGCGTAAAATACCGGGACTCGGAACACAATGAGCAGTTCTTC.

The chain links TRBV6-4 to TRBJ1-5; a possible D gene is TRBD1 (6 bases). Germline V gives CDR1 MRHNA, CDR2 SNTAGT. The CDR3 has 15 amino acids. Trimming cost V 2 bases and J 0 bases, with 8 bases left between them. CDR3 sequence reads: CASSDHRVSNQPQHF. The CDR3 DNA is TGTGCCAGCAGTGACCACAGGGTTAGCAATCAGCCCCAGCATTTT.

This chain uses TRBV15 with TRBJ2-1; a possible D gene is TRBD2 (6 bases). The V and J ends lost 0 bases and 9 bases respectively, with 12 bases between them. Germline values: CDR1 LNHNV, CDR2 YYDKDF (reference sequence). The CDR3 has 14 residues. The CDR3 here is CATSRDRGGVEQFF. The CDR3 DNA reads as TGTGCCACCAGCAGAGATAGAGGAGGGGTTGAGCAGTTCTTC.

This clone was counted between two and nine times. The chain combines TRBV7-3 with TRBJ1-2; a weak D match, TRBD1 (6 bases). The V and J ends lost 4 bases and 3 bases respectively, with 9 bases between them. The CDR3 sequence is 13 residues long. The V gene's germline CDR1 is SGHTA and CDR2 FQGTGA. DNA of the CDR3: TGTGCCAGCAGCTACAGGGATTACTATGGCTACACCTTC. Amino acid sequence: CASSYRDYYGYTF.

The chain couples TRBV27 to TRBJ1-5, with a weak D call TRBD1 (5 bases). V was shortened by 5 bases and J by 3 bases, with 14 bases between the two germline ends. The CDR3 totals 15 residues. Germline V gene lookup returns CDR1 MNHEY and CDR2 SMNVEV (reference sequence). The CDR3 DNA is TGTGCCAGCAGTCGGGGGGGACTTTCCAATCAGCCCCAGCATTTT. The encoded protein is CASSRGGLSNQPQHF.

J is TRBJ1-4 and V is TRBV19, with 8 bases lining up with TRBD1. This CDR3 comprises 15 residues. V was pared by 4 bases and J by 12 bases, with 13 bases of the junction left unmatched. CDR1 and CDR2 (germline): LNHDA, SQIVND (reference sequence). Written as DNA, the CDR3 is TGTGCCAGTAGTACGGGACAGGCCTTAATGAGTGAACTGTTTTTT. This encodes CASSTGQALMSELFF.

The chain is built from TRBV29-1 and TRBJ2-1; TRBD2 might be the D (6 bases). The CDR3 extends over 15 amino acids. CDR1 is SQVTM, CDR2 ANQGSEA, per germline. The V and J ends lost 5 bases and 0 bases respectively, with 14 bases between them. DNA of the CDR3: TGCAGCGTTCCCCCCCTAGCGAGCTCCTACAATGAGCAGTTCTTC. Amino acids: CSVPPLASSYNEQFF.

V is TRBV7-3 and J is TRBJ2-7, with 8 bases lining up with TRBD2. Germline-derived CDR1 and CDR2 are SGHTA and FQGTGA. This CDR3 comprises 14 residues. V lost 5 bases to trimming and J lost 4 bases; unmatched junction nucleotides: 7. The CDR3 DNA is TGTGCCAGCAGCCTTAGAACTAGCGGATACGAGCAGTACTTC. Translating gives CASSLRTSGYEQYF.

This chain connects TRBV5-1 to TRBJ2-7; 8 bases match TRBD1. The CDR3 has 16 amino acids. The germline V gene encodes CDR1 SGHRS and CDR2 YFSETQ. V gave up 0 bases and J gave up 1 base; unmatched junction bases: 6. In DNA, the CDR3 is TGCGCCAGCAGCTTGGCCGGCCGGACAGGGTCCTACGAGCAGTACTTC. It translates to CASSLAGRTGSYEQYF.

The chain carries TRBV28 and TRBJ1-2; tentative D call: TRBD1 (6 bases). This CDR3 has 17 amino acids. In germline, CDR1 is MDHEN, CDR2 SYDVKM. The V end was cut by 5 bases, the J end by 0 bases, with 19 bases between. The CDR3 here is CASSEEGGQRANYGYTF. The CDR3 nucleotides read TGTGCCAGCAGTGAAGAGGGGGGGCAAAGAGCTAACTATGGCTACACCTTC.

The chain uses TRBV5-4 and TRBJ1-1; tentative D call: TRBD1 (5 bases). Deletions cut 0 bases from V and 1 base from J, with 7 bases between. The germline CDR1 and CDR2 sequences are SGHNT and YYREEE (reference sequence). The CDR3 covers 14 residues. CDR3 sequence (DNA): TGTGCCAGCAGCTTGGATGGGGGGAACACTGAAGCTTTCTTT. Protein product: CASSLDGGNTEAFF. Supplemented by reference TRBV5-4 and TRBJ1-1, the full variable domain reads ETGVTQSPTHLIKTRGQQVTLRCSSQSGHNTVSWYQQALGQGPQFIFQYYREEENGRGNFPPRFSGLQFPNYSSELNVNALELDDSALYLCASSLDGGNTEAFFGQGTRLTVV.

The V call is TRBV7-2, the J call TRBJ2-1; no definite D call. Trimming took off 0 bases at V and 4 bases at J, with 10 bases between the two ends. Germline V gene data show CDR1 as SGHTA and CDR2 as FQGNSA. CDR3 length equals 15 residues. CDR3 residues: CASSLAVAPYNEQFF. The CDR3 DNA follows: TGTGCCAGCAGCTTAGCGGTAGCTCCGTACAATGAGCAGTTCTTC. Drawing the rest from reference TRBV7-2 and TRBJ2-1, the complete variable domain is GAGVSQSPSNKVTEKGKDVELRCDPISGHTALYWYRQSLGQGLEFLIYFQGNSAPDKSGLPSDRFSAERTGGSVSTLTIQRTQQEDSAVYLCASSLAVAPYNEQFFGPGTRLTVL.